These 25 T cell receptor beta chains were all obtained from the same sample, sequenced in a study of blood T cells in healthy people across ages. The second PCR ran about 6 to 11 cycles with a sample-barcoded 5' primer and J-beta primers. TCRdb re-analysed the 5' RACE reads in MiXCR, keeping a single row per CDR3 protein. The data hold just over 1 million distinct CDR3 sequences, with more than 40% observed a single time. The specimen was blood. All receptors come from a woman aged 60-70 years in good health.

This clonotype was seen a few times. The chain is built from TRBV20-1 and TRBJ2-7; 11 bases are a match to TRBD2. The CDR3 is made up of 13 amino acids. CDR1 and CDR2 from the germline V gene are DFQATT and SNEGSKA (reference sequence). V was clipped by 3 bases and J by 4 bases; unmatched bases: 2. The CDR3 bases are TGCAGTGCTAGGACTAGCGGGATGTACGAGCAGTACTTC. It codes for CSARTSGMYEQYF.

As for this clonotype: A much larger clone sits a single nucleotide away, making a read error possible. The chain employs TRBV29-1 and TRBJ1-2; a possible D gene is TRBD1 (6 bases). Per the germline V gene, CDR1 is SQVTM and CDR2 is ANQGSEA. The CDR3 contains 12 residues. Trimming pared 7 bases from V and 4 bases from J, leaving 13 bases between. The CDR3 bases are TGCAGCGGAGAAACAGGGAGCTATGGCTACACCTTC. Encoded protein: CSGETGSYGYTF.

The chain recombines TRBV6-5 with TRBJ2-1, with D hard to call. Trimming stripped 0 bases from V and 7 bases from J, with 10 bases between. This CDR3 has 14 residues. CDR1 is MNHEY, CDR2 SVGAGI, per germline. CDR3 amino acids: CASSYSITENEQFF. The DNA for the CDR3 is TGTGCCAGCAGTTACTCGATCACGGAGAATGAGCAGTTCTTC.

The CDR3 here is CASSYFLGLKGNEQFF. The CDR3, as DNA: TGTGCCAGCAGTTACTTTCTGGGACTCAAGGGGAATGAGCAGTTCTTC. The chain is built from TRBV6-6 and TRBJ2-1, with TRBD2 as a possible D gene (6 bases). Per germline, CDR1 MNHNY and CDR2 SVGAGI (reference sequence). The CDR3 totals 16 residues. V gave up 1 base and J gave up 7 bases, with 17 bases separating them.

The rearrangement joins TRBV12-5 to TRBJ1-2; no clear D. The length of the CDR3 is 13 residues. Deletions cut 6 bases from V and 8 bases from J, with 16 bases between. Per the germline V gene, CDR1 is LGHNT and CDR2 is FRNRAP. The chain's CDR3 is CASGDLFGGGYTF. DNA for the CDR3: TGTGCTAGTGGAGACCTGTTCGGAGGAGGCTACACCTTC.

The chain carries TRBV6-6 and TRBJ2-5, with D unresolved. This CDR3 comprises 13 residues. The germline gives CDR1 MNHNY, CDR2 SVGAGI (reference sequence). Trimming cost V 5 bases and J 11 bases, with 18 bases left between them. The CDR3 DNA sequence: TGTGCCAGCAGTGATCCCCCGAGAAATGAGCAGTACTTC. The encoded protein is CASSDPPRNEQYF.

This clonotype was seen more than once but under ten times. This chain uses TRBV10-3 with TRBJ2-1, with a weak D call TRBD2 (6 bases). The CDR3 contains 12 residues. Germline CDR1 ENHRY, CDR2 SYGVKD. V lost 2 bases, J lost 9 bases, and 8 bases lay in between. CDR3 sequence: CAISEREREQFF. CDR3 sequence (DNA): TGTGCCATCAGTGAGCGGGAGCGTGAGCAGTTCTTC.

CDR3 bases: TGCAGTGCTAGAGAGGGTGGGTCCTACAATGAGCAGTTCTTC. The encoded protein is CSAREGGSYNEQFF. The rearrangement links TRBV20-1 to TRBJ2-1; D remains ambiguous. The CDR3 consists of 14 residues. V lost 0 bases, J lost 1 base, and 7 bases lay in between. The germline gives CDR1 DFQATT, CDR2 SNEGSKA (reference sequence).

The rearrangement joins TRBV6-6 to TRBJ2-7; TRBD2 aligns across 8 bases. From germline, CDR1 is MNHNY and CDR2 SVGAGI (reference sequence). The CDR3 runs to 17 residues. V trimming: 8 bases; J trimming: 0 bases; junction bases outside the gene matches: 15. CDR3: CASGGGESSGFSYEQYF. For the CDR3, the DNA is TGTGCCAGCGGCGGAGGAGAATCTAGCGGGTTCTCCTACGAGCAGTACTTC.

This clonotype was seen more than once but under ten times. This chain links TRBV6-5 with TRBJ2-7, with 8 bases matching TRBD1. The germline CDR1 and CDR2 sequences are MNHEY and SVGAGI. The CDR3 extends over 14 amino acids. V lost 5 bases to trimming and J lost 5 bases; unmatched junction nucleotides: 8. This chain's CDR3 is CASSRDRGVNEQYF. The CDR3 nucleotides are TGTGCCAGCAGTAGAGACAGGGGAGTTAACGAGCAGTACTTC.

This clonotype has a handful of counts. V is TRBV6-1 and J is TRBJ2-1; 8 nucleotides align to TRBD1. The junction had 19 bases not matched to a gene; V was cut back by 5 bases and J by 10 bases. CDR1 is MNHNS, CDR2 SASEGT, per germline. There are 17 residues in the CDR3. The chain's CDR3 is CASSQTWDRMGFGEQFF. The CDR3 DNA follows: TGTGCCAGCAGTCAGACATGGGACAGGATGGGTTTCGGGGAGCAGTTCTTC.

In this sample, this clonotype turned up a few times. The chain recombines TRBV15 with TRBJ2-7; 9 bases match TRBD1. Germline V gene sequence: CDR1 LNHNV, CDR2 YYDKDF (reference sequence). J gave up 4 bases and V 0 bases, and 7 bases lay outside the gene matches. The CDR3 spans 16 residues. The CDR3 spells CATSRDPGTGFYEQYF. The CDR3 nucleotides read TGTGCCACCAGCAGAGATCCCGGGACAGGGTTTTACGAGCAGTACTTC.

V usage is TRBV29-1 and J usage is TRBJ2-4, with 14 bases matching TRBD2. The DNA end lines up better with TRBJ2-7; the J call may be wrong. The CDR3 length is 21 residues. Germline assignment: CDR1 SQVTM and CDR2 ANQGSEA. CDR3 in amino acids: CSVERVGSGTSGSRGDYEQYF. In nucleotides, the CDR3 is TGCAGCGTTGAGAGGGTGGGATCCGGGACTAGCGGGAGTAGAGGAGACTACGAGCAGTACTTC.

The chain recombines TRBV29-1 with TRBJ1-1, with 11 bases lining up with TRBD1. The germline CDR1 and CDR2 sequences are SQVTM and ANQGSEA. Trimming cost V 6 bases and J 4 bases; bases outside gene matches: 4. This CDR3 spans 13 amino acids. DNA for the CDR3: TGCAGCGTCCGGGACAGGGGGTTCACTGAAGCTTTCTTT. Its translation is CSVRDRGFTEAFF.

This clonotype was found a few times. The chain employs TRBV2 and TRBJ1-2, with unresolved D. The ends were cut back, 5 bases at V and 6 bases at J, with 16 bases in the middle. CDR1 and CDR2 (germline): SNHLY, FYNNEI. The CDR3 covers 14 residues. In DNA form, the CDR3 reads TGTGCCAGCAGTACTACCCCGTACTTTGATGGCTACACCTTC. Protein product: CASSTTPYFDGYTF.

The chain employs TRBV12-3 or TRBV12-4 and TRBJ2-5; 9 bases agree with TRBD2. The CDR3 loop spans 14 amino acids. V was clipped by 7 bases and J by 3 bases; unmatched bases: 6. CDR3 sequence (DNA): TGTGCCAGCACGATAGCGGGAGCGGAAGAGACCCAGTACTTC. It yields the protein CASTIAGAEETQYF.

V gene TRBV6-1 combines with J gene TRBJ2-5, with D possibly TRBD1 on 6 matching bases. CDR1 is MNHNS, CDR2 SASEGT, per germline. CDR3 size: 16 residues. V lost 5 bases and J 2 bases, leaving 18 bases between the germline ends. The CDR3 reads CASSLWGQPTQETQYF. The DNA for the CDR3 is TGTGCCAGCAGTCTATGGGGACAACCTACGCAAGAGACCCAGTACTTC.

This clonotype has just a few counts. The CDR3 reads CAWSEVGYEQYF. The CDR3 DNA sequence: TGTGCCTGGAGTGAGGTGGGCTACGAGCAGTACTTC. V gene TRBV30 combines with J gene TRBJ2-7; D unresolved. The CDR3 is made up of 12 amino acids. Germline V CDR1 and CDR2: GTSNPN, SVGIG (reference sequence). Deletions cut 1 base from V and 3 bases from J, with 7 bases between.

This clonotype was found a few times. J is TRBJ2-1 and V is TRBV7-2; weak D call: TRBD2 (5 bases). V lost 4 bases to trimming and J lost 13 bases, with 20 bases between them. This CDR3 has 14 residues. The germline V gene encodes CDR1 SGHTA and CDR2 FQGNSA. The CDR3 sequence: CASSSSWGSGKQFF. CDR3 DNA sequence: TGTGCCAGCAGCTCATCGTGGGGTTCGGGGAAACAGTTCTTC.

CDR3 in DNA: TGTGCCAGCAAGAGTAGGGGACCCCGCCAAGAGACCCAGTACTTC. Translation gives CASKSRGPRQETQYF. The chain uses TRBV2 and TRBJ2-5; the D gene could be TRBD1 or TRBD2 (5 bases each). Trimming took off 7 bases at V and 1 base at J, with 16 bases between the two ends. The CDR3 spans 15 residues. Germline V gene lookup returns CDR1 SNHLY and CDR2 FYNNEI.

J is TRBJ2-5 and V is TRBV2; 13 bases are shared with TRBD2. Trimming took 6 bases from V and 5 from J; bases not matched to a gene: 15. Germline values: CDR1 SNHLY, CDR2 FYNNEI. This CDR3 comprises 18 residues. CDR3 amino acids: CASSPGLAGTFGRETQYF. The CDR3, as DNA: TGTGCCAGCAGCCCGGGACTAGCGGGGACGTTTGGTCGGGAGACCCAGTACTTC. Full variable domain (remainder filled in from reference TRBV2 and TRBJ2-5): EPEVTQTPSHQVTQMGQEVILRCVPISNHLYFYWYRQILGQKVEFLVSFYNNEISEKSEIFDDQFSVERPDGSNFTLKIRSTKLEDSAMYFCASSPGLAGTFGRETQYFGPGTRLLVL.

V gene TRBV5-1 combines with J gene TRBJ2-1, with D perhaps given as TRBD1 or TRBD2 (5 bases each). CDR1 SGHRS and CDR2 YFSETQ come from the germline V gene. The length of the CDR3 is 15 residues. V gave up 4 bases and J gave up 3 bases, with 14 bases separating them. The CDR3 region is CASSEGLRGYNEQFF. The CDR3 DNA sequence: TGCGCCAGCAGCGAGGGCCTAAGGGGCTACAATGAGCAGTTCTTC.

This clonotype has only a few counts. The rearrangement links TRBV7-2 to TRBJ2-1, with a tentative D call TRBD2 (6 bases). The germline V gene has CDR1 SGHTA and CDR2 FQGNSA. Trimming pared 11 bases from V and 13 bases from J, leaving 21 bases between. The CDR3 has 12 residues. CDR3 protein: CAPNQAGEHQFF. CDR3 DNA: TGTGCCCCCAATCAAGCGGGCGAGCATCAGTTCTTC.

The sample holds a few counts of this clonotype. The rearrangement uses TRBV10-2 and TRBJ1-2; 7 bases match TRBD1. The CDR3 length is 14 residues. Germline trimming cut 5 bases from V and 7 bases from J; bases unmatched to any gene: 10. Looked up from germline, CDR1 is WSHSY and CDR2 is SAAADI. The CDR3 here is CASSTTGDGFGYTF. CDR3 bases: TGCGCCAGCAGTACCACAGGGGACGGTTTTGGCTACACCTTC.

This clonotype turned up a few times. The V and J genes are TRBV29-1 and TRBJ2-5; 8 bases are shared with TRBD1. CDR3 length equals 12 residues. The V gene end was trimmed by 5 bases and the J gene end by 5 bases; junction bases not matched to a gene: 4. Per the germline V gene, CDR1 is SQVTM and CDR2 is ANQGSEA. CDR3 amino acids: CSVSDRAETQYF. CDR3 nucleotide sequence: TGCAGCGTTTCGGACAGGGCCGAGACCCAGTACTTC.